Listed here are 26 T cell receptor beta chains from one sample, sequenced in a study of blood T cell repertoires in COVID-19. Using immunoSEQ multiplex PCR, the repertoire was profiled, and TCRdb retains in-frame clones only, with some absent. The repertoire has 300,000 to 450,000 clones, about 85% of them found once; the top ten carry 3% to 4.5%. Sequencing used peripheral blood. Receptors originate from a woman aged 18-29 years with acute or convalescent COVID-19.

This clone was counted between two and nine times. The genes are TRBV7-3 and TRBJ2-1; a weak D match, TRBD2 (6 bases). Trimming shortened V by 5 bases and J by 10 bases, and 18 bases separated the two germline ends. This CDR3 region has 14 residues. The germline V gene encodes CDR1 SGHTA and CDR2 FQGTGA. CDR3 DNA sequence: TGTGCCAGCAGCCCGGGACTCGCCTTAGGGGAGCAGTTCTTC. Its protein product is CASSPGLALGEQFF.

The V gene is TRBV6-2 or TRBV6-3, the J gene TRBJ1-5; TRBD1 might be the D (5 bases). V was shortened by 6 bases and J by 3 bases, with 12 bases between the two germline ends. The germline CDR1 and CDR2 sequences are MNHEY and SVGEGT. This CDR3 has 14 residues. The CDR3 nucleotides read TGTGCCAGCAGCACCCGGGACTTCAATCAGCCCCAGCATTTT. As protein: CASSTRDFNQPQHF.

This clone was picked up one time. V and J are TRBV19 and TRBJ1-1, with TRBD1 as a possible D gene (5 bases). The V gene's germline CDR1 is LNHDA and CDR2 SQIVND (reference sequence). CDR3 size: 14 residues. Trimming cost V 5 bases and J 5 bases, with 15 bases left between them. The DNA of the CDR3 is TGTGCCAGTAGTCCGACTGGGGGGGGGACTGAAGCTTTCTTT. The encoded protein is CASSPTGGGTEAFF.

This sequence joins TRBV6-1 and TRBJ1-6; D possibly corresponds to TRBD1 (5 bases). Germline CDR1 MNHNS, CDR2 SASEGT. The ends were cut back, 1 base at V and 11 bases at J, with 12 bases in the middle. There are 14 residues in the CDR3. CDR3 loop: CASSEVRGKAPLHF. The DNA of the CDR3 is TGTGCCAGCAGTGAAGTCCGGGGGAAGGCACCCCTCCACTTT.

V gene TRBV7-9 combines with J gene TRBJ2-2, with D possibly TRBD1 on 6 matching bases. The CDR3 spans 15 residues. Germline CDR1 is SEHNR and CDR2 is FQNEAQ (reference sequence). Trimming removed 4 bases from V and 6 bases from J, with 15 bases in between. The CDR3 bases are TGTGCCAGCAGCTCTAATACAGGGTACTCCGGGGAGCTGTTTTTT. It codes for CASSSNTGYSGELFF. The full variable domain, its missing parts supplied by reference TRBV7-9 and TRBJ2-2, is DTGVSQNPRHKITKRGQNVTFRCDPISEHNRLYWYRQTLGQGPEFLTYFQNEAQLEKSRLLSDRFSAERPKGSFSTLEIQRTEQGDSAMYLCASSSNTGYSGELFFGEGSRLTVL.

This clone was recorded once. This chain uses TRBV7-3 with TRBJ2-2; D is undetermined. Germline lookup yields CDR1 SGHTA and CDR2 FQGTGA. This CDR3 is 12 amino acids long. Deletions cut 5 bases from V and 2 bases from J, with 3 bases between. CDR3 sequence: CASSLNTGELFF. DNA for the CDR3: TGTGCCAGCAGCCTTAACACCGGGGAGCTGTTTTTT.

The chain has TRBV18 and TRBJ1-1, with 11 nucleotides matching TRBD1. CDR3 length: 14 amino acids. Germline trimming cut 4 bases from V and 4 bases from J; bases unmatched to any gene: 2. CDR1 is KGHSH and CDR2 is LQKENI in the germline V gene. Here the CDR3 reads CASSLGQGATEAFF. In DNA, the CDR3 is TGTGCCAGCTCACTCGGACAGGGGGCCACTGAAGCTTTCTTT.

This rearrangement joins TRBV9 to TRBJ2-3, with a possible D match to TRBD2 (5 bases). Looked up from germline, CDR1 is SGDLS and CDR2 is YYNGEE. The CDR3 sequence is 15 residues long. V was cut by 3 bases and J by 0 bases, with 11 bases left in between. CDR3 bases: TGTGCCAGCAGCGCTCTGAGAGGGAGCACAGATACGCAGTATTTT. Residues: CASSALRGSTDTQYF.

V usage is TRBV15 and J usage is TRBJ1-1; 7 bases match TRBD1. The V and J ends lost 2 bases and 0 bases, in that order; junction bases with no gene match: 3. The V gene's germline CDR1 is LNHNV and CDR2 YYDKDF (reference sequence). The CDR3 spans 15 residues. CDR3 coding DNA: TGTGCCACCAGCAGAACCGGGACAGTGAACACTGAAGCTTTCTTT. Residues: CATSRTGTVNTEAFF.

V is TRBV5-8 and J is TRBJ1-2; possible D gene TRBD1, 5 bases. V gave up 4 bases and J gave up 2 bases, with 12 bases separating them. Germline CDR1 SGHTS, CDR2 YDEGEE. The CDR3 length is 14 residues. The CDR3 loop is CASSLTDPNYGYTF. CDR3 nucleotides: TGTGCCAGCAGCCTGACAGACCCCAACTATGGCTACACCTTC.

The J gene is TRBJ2-1, the V gene TRBV12-5, with 13 bases fitting TRBD2. The CDR3 has 17 amino acids. Germline V gene sequence: CDR1 LGHNT, CDR2 FRNRAP. Trimming removed 2 bases from V and 7 bases from J; junction bases left unmatched: 8. The CDR3 sequence is CASGLPQLAGGPNEQFF. In nucleotides, the CDR3 is TGTGCTAGTGGTTTGCCCCAACTAGCGGGAGGGCCAAATGAGCAGTTCTTC.

The V and J genes are TRBV5-1 and TRBJ2-3, with 9 bases that match TRBD1. Germline values: CDR1 SGHRS, CDR2 YFSETQ. After removal of 1 base from V and 0 bases from J, the junction contained 9 bases not matched to a gene. The CDR3 extends over 18 amino acids. CDR3 sequence reads: CASSLTPGTGSSTDTQYF. The CDR3 nucleotides read TGCGCCAGCAGCTTGACCCCCGGGACAGGGAGTAGCACAGATACGCAGTATTTT.

The V gene is TRBV7-2, the J gene TRBJ2-7, with 15 positions matching TRBD2. V dropped 5 bases and J dropped 10; count of bases not matched to a gene: 6. The length of the CDR3 is 14 residues. From germline, CDR1 is SGHTA and CDR2 FQGNSA. The DNA of the CDR3 is TGTGCCAGCAGCCCGGGACTAGCGGGGGGTTTCCAGTACTTC. The encoded protein is CASSPGLAGGFQYF.

This chain uses TRBV24-1 with TRBJ1-2; 8 nucleotides line up with TRBD1. With 3 bases clipped from V and 8 bases from J, the junction kept 4 bases outside the gene matches. The CDR3 is 13 residues long. Germline V CDR1 and CDR2: KGHDR, SFDVKD. CDR3 in DNA: TGTGCCACCAGTGATGGGACAGGAACAGGCTACACCTTC. Amino acids: CATSDGTGTGYTF.

This clone was found once. CDR3 in DNA: TGTGCCAGCAGCTTTCGGACTTCCAATGAGCAGTTCTTC. It codes for CASSFRTSNEQFF. The rearrangement links TRBV5-6 to TRBJ2-1; weak D call: TRBD2 (5 bases). Germline V gene lookup returns CDR1 SGHDT and CDR2 YYEEEE. V lost 2 bases and J 6 bases, leaving 9 bases between the germline ends. This CDR3 contains 13 residues.

The rearrangement joins TRBV5-6 to TRBJ2-3, with a weak D call TRBD2 (6 bases). Germline V gene data show CDR1 as SGHDT and CDR2 as YYEEEE. The CDR3 has 16 residues. The V end was cut by 3 bases, the J end by 1 base, with 15 bases between. The CDR3 bases are TGTGCCAGCAGCTCGTCAGGGACTTCACGCACAGATACGCAGTATTTT. Protein sequence: CASSSSGTSRTDTQYF. The variable domain in full, with the rest retrieved from reference TRBV5-6 and TRBJ2-3, is DAGVTQSPTHLIKTRGQQVTLRCSPKSGHDTVSWYQQALGQGPQFIFQYYEEEERQRGNFPDRFSGHQFPNYSSELNVNALLLGDSALYLCASSSSGTSRTDTQYFGPGTRLTVL.

The V gene is TRBV18, the J gene TRBJ1-4; D possibly corresponds to TRBD1 (6 bases). V was clipped by 4 bases and J by 5 bases, with 14 bases between them. CDR3 length equals 15 residues. Germline CDR1 reads KGHSH; CDR2 reads LQKENI. CDR3 nucleotide sequence: TGTGCCAGCTCACTCCCCGGGACACGGAATGAAAAACTGTTTTTT. As protein: CASSLPGTRNEKLFF.

The chain couples TRBV19 to TRBJ1-6; 9 positions match TRBD1. The germline V gene encodes CDR1 LNHDA and CDR2 SQIVND (reference sequence). V gave up 8 bases and J gave up 1 base; unmatched junction bases: 6. The CDR3 consists of 16 residues. CDR3 nucleotide sequence: TGTGCCAGTGGACAGGGGAAAGTTTCCTATAATTCACCCCTCCACTTT. This gives the protein CASGQGKVSYNSPLHF.

The rearrangement links TRBV9 to TRBJ2-1; 8 positions agree with TRBD1. This CDR3 comprises 16 residues. Germline V gene lookup returns CDR1 SGDLS and CDR2 YYNGEE. J gave up 0 bases and V 3 bases, and 5 bases lay outside the gene matches. CDR3 in amino acids: CASSAQGAASYNEQFF. CDR3 DNA sequence: TGTGCCAGCAGCGCCCAGGGGGCGGCCTCCTACAATGAGCAGTTCTTC. Drawing the rest from reference TRBV9 and TRBJ2-1, the complete variable domain is DSGVTQTPKHLITATGQRVTLRCSPRSGDLSVYWYQQSLDQGLQFLIQYYNGEERAKGNILERFSAQQFPDLHSELNLSSLELGDSALYFCASSAQGAASYNEQFFGPGTRLTVL.

The rearrangement uses TRBV6-5 and TRBJ2-7, with TRBD1 identical over 7 bases. CDR3 length: 14 amino acids. V dropped 5 bases and J dropped 3; count of bases not matched to a gene: 7. Germline V lookup: CDR1 MNHEY, CDR2 SVGAGI. CDR3 coding DNA: TGTGCCAGCAGTCCCGGGGACAGAATCTACGAGCAGTACTTC. Protein: CASSPGDRIYEQYF.

The chain is built from TRBV27 and TRBJ2-5; 10 bases match TRBD2. With 7 bases clipped from V and 5 bases from J, the junction kept 10 bases outside the gene matches. The germline V gene encodes CDR1 MNHEY and CDR2 SMNVEV (reference sequence). The CDR3 consists of 15 residues. CDR3 region: CASTPSGSVQETQYF. CDR3 in DNA: TGTGCCAGCACCCCTAGCGGGAGTGTTCAGGAGACCCAGTACTTC.

The chain recombines TRBV24-1 with TRBJ1-1, with D unclear. The CDR3 sequence is 10 residues long. Germline CDR1 KGHDR, CDR2 SFDVKD. Trimming cost V 11 bases and J 12 bases, with 15 bases left between them. The CDR3 nucleotides read TGTGCCATACCAAATAGGAGAACTTTCTTT. Its protein product is CAIPNRRTFF.

The chain has TRBV6-1 and TRBJ2-1, with a possible D match to TRBD1 (6 bases). V lost 4 bases to trimming and J lost 1 base, with 14 bases between them. Germline assignment: CDR1 MNHNS and CDR2 SASEGT. This CDR3 is built from 16 residues. The CDR3 sequence: CASSGRTASSYNEQFF. DNA for the CDR3: TGTGCCAGCAGTGGACGGACAGCTTCATCCTACAATGAGCAGTTCTTC.

The rearrangement joins TRBV30 to TRBJ1-2; 7 positions agree with TRBD1. The V gene end was trimmed by 3 bases and the J gene end by 3 bases; junction bases not matched to a gene: 7. The length of the CDR3 is 14 residues. Germline lookup yields CDR1 GTSNPN and CDR2 SVGIG (reference sequence). The DNA for the CDR3 is TGTGCCTGGAGAGAGGCAGGGGGAGACTATGGCTACACCTTC. This gives the protein CAWREAGGDYGYTF.

This clone was observed a handful of times. The V call is TRBV5-4, the J call TRBJ1-3, with TRBD1 as a possible D gene (6 bases). Germline-derived CDR1 and CDR2 are SGHNT and YYREEE (reference sequence). Trimming cost V 3 bases and J 2 bases, with 12 bases left between them. The CDR3 contains 15 residues. The CDR3 loop reads CASSSAGAAGNTIYF. As DNA, the CDR3 is TGTGCCAGCAGCTCTGCAGGGGCGGCTGGAAACACCATATATTTT.

V usage is TRBV29-1 and J usage is TRBJ2-5, with 8 bases identical to TRBD1. Unmatched junction bases numbered 2, after V lost 7 bases and J lost 1 base. The CDR3 totals 12 residues. Germline CDR1 and CDR2: SQVTM and ANQGSEA. CDR3 region: CSARGPQETQYF. The CDR3, as DNA: TGCAGCGCCAGGGGGCCCCAAGAGACCCAGTACTTC.